Below are 32 T cell receptor beta chains sequenced from a single sample in a study of identical twins. TCRdb processed the 5' RACE reads anew with MiXCR; each CDR3 protein has one entry. The top ten clones hold around 0.48% of a sample with 500,000 to 550,000 distinct CDR3 sequences, approximately 20% of them seen once. The data also belong to a second study, concerning yellow fever vaccine responses in identical twins.

Material for sequencing was CD4+ T cells sorted from blood. The receptors shown here come from a woman aged 18-29 years in good health.

Turning to this clonotype: A read error may account for a junction end that differs from germline. The rearrangement joins TRBV6-4 to TRBJ2-1; unclear D gene. Per the germline V gene, CDR1 is MRHNA and CDR2 is SNTAGT. The CDR3 runs to 10 residues. The CDR3 sequence is CASSGKELFF. The CDR3 coding sequence is TGTGCCAGCAGTGGTAAAGAGCTGTTCTTC.

The chain links TRBV20-1 to TRBJ2-2; TRBD2 is a possible D gene (7 bases). The CDR3 consists of 13 residues. The V end lost 3 bases, the J end lost 6 bases, and 11 bases lay between the germline ends. From germline, CDR1 is DFQATT and CDR2 SNEGSKA (reference sequence). This CDR3 reads CSARVGGPGELFF. The DNA for the CDR3 is TGCAGTGCTAGGGTCGGGGGGCCCGGGGAGCTGTTTTTT.

This clonotype was counted only a few times. This sequence joins TRBV6-5 and TRBJ2-5; maybe TRBD2 (6 bases). Looked up from germline, CDR1 is MNHEY and CDR2 is SVGAGI. This CDR3 is 19 amino acids long. The V and J ends lost 0 bases and 6 bases respectively, with 26 bases between them. CDR3 amino acids: CASSYSFERGSRGIQTQYF. DNA for the CDR3: TGTGCCAGCAGTTACTCGTTTGAGCGAGGGAGCCGGGGGATACAGACCCAGTACTTC.

This clonotype was counted only a few times. Here the CDR3 DNA reads TGTGCCAGCAGTTACTCGAACAACCAGGGAAGTGAAGCTTTCTTT. This codes for CASSYSNNQGSEAFF. The J gene is TRBJ1-1, the V gene TRBV6-5; the D gene is possibly TRBD1 (5 bases). Germline CDR1 and CDR2: MNHEY and SVGAGI. The ends were cut back, 0 bases at V and 7 bases at J, with 15 bases in the middle. CDR3 length: 15 residues.

This clonotype came up a few times. V is TRBV3-1 and J is TRBJ2-7; 9 positions match TRBD2. Unmatched junction bases numbered 10, after V lost 1 base and J lost 3 bases. The CDR3 runs 17 residues. Germline lookup yields CDR1 LGHDT and CDR2 YNNKEL (reference sequence). In DNA, the CDR3 is TGTGCCAGCAGCCAAGGTCTTGCGGGAGGGGCTAACTACGAGCAGTACTTC. Residues: CASSQGLAGGANYEQYF.

In this sample, this clonotype turned up a few times. The chain couples TRBV7-6 to TRBJ2-1, with no clear D. The germline V gene encodes CDR1 SGHVS and CDR2 FNYEAQ. V lost 3 bases and J 4 bases, leaving 13 bases between the germline ends. The CDR3 is 15 amino acids. The CDR3 bases are TGTGCCAGCAGCTTTTCAGGCGGCAGATACAATGAGCAGTTCTTC. Encoded protein: CASSFSGGRYNEQFF.

The rearrangement links TRBV2 to TRBJ2-3, with 10 bases fitting TRBD2. Trimming took 1 base from V and 1 from J; bases not matched to a gene: 2. Germline V gives CDR1 SNHLY, CDR2 FYNNEI. This CDR3 is built from 16 residues. The CDR3 DNA reads as TGTGCCAGCAGTGAAGGGCTAGCGGGGGGCACAGATACGCAGTATTTT. This sequence encodes CASSEGLAGGTDTQYF.

This chain uses TRBV24-1 with TRBJ2-2, with a weak D call TRBD1 (5 bases). CDR1 and CDR2 (germline): KGHDR, SFDVKD. The ends were cut back, 7 bases at V and 6 bases at J, with 14 bases in the middle. This CDR3 comprises 14 residues. The CDR3 protein is CATSFNQGSGELFF. In DNA form, the CDR3 reads TGTGCCACCAGCTTCAATCAGGGTTCCGGGGAGCTGTTTTTT.

In this sample, this clonotype turned up a few times. The chain links TRBV5-1 to TRBJ2-2, with 10 bases that match TRBD1. Germline V gene sequence: CDR1 SGHRS, CDR2 YFSETQ. V shed 1 base and J 5 bases; nucleotides not matched to a gene: 5. The CDR3 runs to 16 residues. The CDR3 loop is CASSLKGQGSTGELFF. The CDR3 DNA reads as TGCGCCAGCAGCTTGAAGGGACAGGGGTCGACCGGGGAGCTGTTTTTT.

This clonotype was counted many times. V and J are TRBV3-1 and TRBJ1-1; D call uncertain. There are 12 residues in the CDR3. From germline, CDR1 is LGHDT and CDR2 YNNKEL (reference sequence). Trimming removed 5 bases at V and 3 bases at J, with 7 bases between. The CDR3 spells CASSFRDTEAFF. The CDR3 bases are TGTGCCAGCAGCTTCCGGGACACTGAAGCTTTCTTT.

The genes are TRBV12-3 or TRBV12-4 and TRBJ2-7; 10 nucleotides line up with TRBD1. Germline trimming cut 6 bases from V and 1 base from J; bases unmatched to any gene: 6. The CDR3 consists of 15 residues. The CDR3 DNA reads TGTGCCAGCAGCCTCTGGACAGGGGGATCCTACGAGCAGTACTTC. Translated: CASSLWTGGSYEQYF.

The chain joins TRBV20-1 to TRBJ2-2, with 7 bases fitting TRBD2. V shed 7 bases and J 4 bases; nucleotides not matched to a gene: 9. The CDR3 is 14 residues long. Germline values: CDR1 DFQATT, CDR2 SNEGSKA (reference sequence). CDR3 coding DNA: TGCAGTGTCCTTGGGGGGGGATCCACCGGGGAGCTGTTTTTT. This sequence encodes CSVLGGGSTGELFF.

The genes are TRBV24-1 and TRBJ2-3; 7 nucleotides agree with TRBD2. From germline, CDR1 is KGHDR and CDR2 SFDVKD. After removal of 8 bases from V and 2 bases from J, the junction contained 6 bases not matched to a gene. This CDR3 is 14 amino acids long. CDR3 residues: CATTGAGLTDTQYF. CDR3 nucleotide sequence: TGTGCCACCACCGGAGCGGGGCTCACAGATACGCAGTATTTT.

In its sample, this clonotype was seen once. The J gene is TRBJ2-2, the V gene TRBV7-8; TRBD2 agrees at 7 bases. V was pared by 11 bases and J by 0 bases, with 3 bases of the junction left unmatched. The CDR3 consists of 13 residues. In germline, CDR1 is SGHVS, CDR2 FQNEAQ. CDR3 sequence: CAQGLSNTGELFF. The CDR3 nucleotides are TGTGCCCAGGGACTATCGAACACCGGGGAGCTGTTTTTT. The whole variable domain, remainder taken from reference TRBV7-8 and TRBJ2-2, is GAGVSQSPRYKVAKRGQDVALRCDPISGHVSLFWYQQALGQGPEFLTYFQNEAQLDKSGLPSDRFFAERPEGSVSTLKIQRTQQEDSAVYLCAQGLSNTGELFFGEGSRLTVL.

This clonotype was found a few times. The V gene is TRBV20-1, the J gene TRBJ2-3; D possibly corresponds to TRBD2 (5 bases). The CDR3 length is 13 residues. Germline V gives CDR1 DFQATT, CDR2 SNEGSKA (reference sequence). Trimming removed 6 bases from V and 0 bases from J, with 10 bases in between. CDR3 sequence: CSAGLSSTDTQYF. CDR3 nucleotides: TGCAGTGCCGGACTGTCTAGCACAGATACGCAGTATTTT.

This clonotype was observed a few times. The rearrangement uses TRBV29-1 and TRBJ1-2; D not certain. CDR1 is SQVTM, CDR2 ANQGSEA, per germline. Deletions cut 4 bases from V and 1 base from J, with 7 bases between. The CDR3 spans 12 residues. CDR3 in amino acids: CSVGHNNYGYTF. As DNA, the CDR3 is TGCAGCGTTGGGCACAATAACTATGGCTACACCTTC.

The chain combines TRBV6-4 with TRBJ2-3; D perhaps matches TRBD1 (6 bases). The CDR3 consists of 15 residues. With 5 bases removed from V and 0 bases from J, the gap between germline ends came to 12 bases. Germline V gene sequence: CDR1 MRHNA, CDR2 SNTAGT. The CDR3 region is CASSPDRLSTDTQYF. For the CDR3, the DNA is TGTGCCAGCAGTCCAGACAGGCTAAGCACAGATACGCAGTATTTT.

The chain employs TRBV4-2 and TRBJ2-1; D call uncertain. The ends were cut back, 0 bases at V and 7 bases at J, with 13 bases in the middle. There are 15 residues in the CDR3. Germline loops: CDR1 LGHNA, CDR2 YNFKEQ. The CDR3 region is CASSQDWLVGNEQFF. The CDR3 DNA reads TGTGCCAGCAGCCAAGATTGGCTAGTGGGTAATGAGCAGTTCTTC.

The sample holds a few counts of this clonotype. The chain employs TRBV24-1 and TRBJ1-1, with D possibly being TRBD1 (5 bases). The V end was cut by 4 bases, the J end by 5 bases, with 13 bases between. CDR1 is KGHDR, CDR2 SFDVKD, per germline. The CDR3 contains 14 residues. In DNA form, the CDR3 reads TGTGCCACCAGTGACCCGGGGCGAGCTACTGAAGCTTTCTTT. Protein product: CATSDPGRATEAFF.

The chain employs TRBV27 and TRBJ2-5; 7 positions match TRBD2. Germline V gene sequence: CDR1 MNHEY, CDR2 SMNVEV (reference sequence). This CDR3 spans 15 amino acids. V was clipped by 2 bases and J by 1 base; unmatched bases: 4. The CDR3 loop is CASSLGIAGQETQYF. The CDR3 nucleotides read TGTGCCAGCAGTTTAGGGATAGCGGGCCAAGAGACCCAGTACTTC.

This clonotype was counted only a few times. V gene TRBV29-1 combines with J gene TRBJ2-1; 8 bases map to TRBD2. With V trimmed by 7 bases and J by 9 bases, 14 bases remained unmatched. There are 14 residues in the CDR3. Germline assignment: CDR1 SQVTM and CDR2 ANQGSEA. The CDR3 DNA follows: TGCAGCGCCAAAGACTGGAGCGGGAGTTCTGAGCAGTTCTTC. It specifies CSAKDWSGSSEQFF.

The CDR3 DNA reads as TGTGCCAGCAGGCAGAGGGAAGCCAAAAACATTCAGTACTTC. Translating it yields CASRQREAKNIQYF. V gene TRBV11-2 combines with J gene TRBJ2-4; a weak D match, TRBD2 (5 bases). The CDR3 runs to 14 residues. V shed 6 bases and J shed 0 bases, with 9 bases lying between them. Germline lookup yields CDR1 SGHAT and CDR2 FQNNGV.

The sample holds a few counts of this clonotype. J is TRBJ1-1 and V is TRBV5-1; D possibly corresponds to TRBD1 (6 bases). The length of the CDR3 is 16 residues. Between the trimmed V and J ends, which lost 1 base and 0 bases, there was a span of 13 bases. In germline, CDR1 is SGHRS, CDR2 YFSETQ. The CDR3 protein is CASSLNRVGVNTEAFF. DNA for the CDR3: TGCGCCAGCAGCTTGAACAGGGTTGGGGTGAACACTGAAGCTTTCTTT.

This clonotype was detected only a few times. V usage is TRBV12-3 or TRBV12-4 and J usage is TRBJ2-1; possibly TRBD1 for D (7 bases). Trimming took off 10 bases at V and 0 bases at J, with 13 bases between the two ends. The CDR3 runs to 14 residues. CDR3 loop: CANSRDSSYNEQFF. The CDR3, as DNA: TGTGCCAATTCGCGGGACAGCTCCTACAATGAGCAGTTCTTC.

This clonotype was counted between two and nine times. This sequence joins TRBV12-3 or TRBV12-4 and TRBJ2-1; 8 bases fit TRBD2. V gave up 5 bases and J gave up 2 bases; unmatched junction bases: 8. The CDR3 sequence is 16 residues long. CDR3 sequence reads: CASSPLSGGTYNEQFF. As DNA, the CDR3 is TGTGCCAGCAGTCCTTTGAGCGGGGGTACCTACAATGAGCAGTTCTTC.

The chain links TRBV12-3 or TRBV12-4 to TRBJ2-3; 8 positions match TRBD1. V lost 3 bases to trimming and J lost 3 bases; unmatched junction nucleotides: 8. This CDR3 is 16 amino acids long. CDR3 DNA: TGTGCCAGCAGTTTCACCAGGGGGCTGGGGACAGATACGCAGTATTTT. Protein sequence: CASSFTRGLGTDTQYF.

V usage is TRBV5-1 and J usage is TRBJ2-1; D gene uncertain. Trimming shortened V by 1 base and J by 5 bases, and 16 bases separated the two germline ends. Germline loops: CDR1 SGHRS, CDR2 YFSETQ. The CDR3 runs to 16 residues. In nucleotides, the CDR3 is TGCGCCAGCAGCTTGCAACCGAGTAGAGGAAACAATGAGCAGTTCTTC. Translating gives CASSLQPSRGNNEQFF.

The genes are TRBV18 and TRBJ1-1, with a tentative D call TRBD1 (5 bases). Germline CDR1 and CDR2: KGHSH and LQKENI. The CDR3 is 17 amino acids. Trimming removed 3 bases at V and 0 bases at J, with 17 bases between. The CDR3 nucleotides are TGTGCCAGCTCACCCCTGGAAGGGGTTGGGATGAACACTGAAGCTTTCTTT. The encoded protein is CASSPLEGVGMNTEAFF.

V and J are TRBV2 and TRBJ1-2, with 8 bases fitting TRBD1. Germline CDR1 is SNHLY and CDR2 is FYNNEI. CDR3 length equals 13 residues. V gave up 4 bases and J gave up 5 bases; unmatched junction bases: 3. The CDR3 loop is CASSVTGEYGYTF. CDR3 sequence (DNA): TGTGCCAGCAGTGTGACAGGGGAATATGGCTACACCTTC.

V is TRBV5-1 and J is TRBJ2-1; 9 positions agree with TRBD1. The V and J ends lost 0 bases and 5 bases, in that order; junction bases with no gene match: 12. The CDR3 loop spans 18 amino acids. Germline-derived CDR1 and CDR2 are SGHRS and YFSETQ. The CDR3 DNA reads as TGCGCCAGCAGCTTGGCTGTCTCATCACAGGGGGCCGACAATGAGCAGTTCTTC. This codes for CASSLAVSSQGADNEQFF.

This clonotype was counted only a few times. J is TRBJ2-3 and V is TRBV20-1; D is unclear. Between the trimmed V and J ends, which lost 3 bases and 4 bases, there was a span of 5 bases. This CDR3 has 11 amino acids. Per germline, CDR1 DFQATT and CDR2 SNEGSKA (reference sequence). The CDR3 region has the DNA TGCAGTGCTAGGGCACCAGATACGCAGTATTTT. Translated, it gives CSARAPDTQYF.

This clonotype was counted a few times. The chain employs TRBV3-1 and TRBJ1-1, with TRBD1 as a possible D gene (6 bases). V was clipped by 4 bases and J by 10 bases, with 13 bases between them. This CDR3 contains 12 residues. From germline, CDR1 is LGHDT and CDR2 YNNKEL (reference sequence). CDR3 in DNA: TGTGCCAGCAGCCCAGCGGGGGCTATAGCTTTCTTT. Its translation is CASSPAGAIAFF.